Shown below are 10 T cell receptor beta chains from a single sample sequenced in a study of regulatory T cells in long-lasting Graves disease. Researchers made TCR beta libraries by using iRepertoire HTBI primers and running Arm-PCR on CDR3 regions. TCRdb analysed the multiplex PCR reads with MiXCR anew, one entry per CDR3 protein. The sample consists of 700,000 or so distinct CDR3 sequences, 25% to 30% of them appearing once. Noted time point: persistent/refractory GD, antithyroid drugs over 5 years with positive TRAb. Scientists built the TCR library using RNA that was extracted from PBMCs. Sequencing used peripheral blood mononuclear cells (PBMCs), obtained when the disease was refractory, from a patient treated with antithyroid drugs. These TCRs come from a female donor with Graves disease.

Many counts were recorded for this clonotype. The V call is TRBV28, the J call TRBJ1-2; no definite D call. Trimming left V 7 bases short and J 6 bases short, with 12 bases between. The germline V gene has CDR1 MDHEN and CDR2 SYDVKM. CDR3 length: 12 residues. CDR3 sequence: CASNGLIDGYTF. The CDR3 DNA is TGTGCCAGCAATGGGCTGATAGATGGCTACACCTTC.

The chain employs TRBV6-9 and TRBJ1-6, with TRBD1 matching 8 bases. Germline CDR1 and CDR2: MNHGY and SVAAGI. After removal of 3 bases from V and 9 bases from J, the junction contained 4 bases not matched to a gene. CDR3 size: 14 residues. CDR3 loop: CASSYTTGVSPLHF. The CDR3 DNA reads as TGTGCCAGCAGTTACACGACAGGGGTTTCACCCCTCCACTTT.

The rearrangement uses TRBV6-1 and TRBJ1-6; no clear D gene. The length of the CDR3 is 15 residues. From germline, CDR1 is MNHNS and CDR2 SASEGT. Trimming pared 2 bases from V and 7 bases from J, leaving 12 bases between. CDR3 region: CASSESPDRNSPLHF. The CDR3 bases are TGTGCCAGCAGTGAAAGCCCAGACCGGAATTCACCCCTCCACTTT.

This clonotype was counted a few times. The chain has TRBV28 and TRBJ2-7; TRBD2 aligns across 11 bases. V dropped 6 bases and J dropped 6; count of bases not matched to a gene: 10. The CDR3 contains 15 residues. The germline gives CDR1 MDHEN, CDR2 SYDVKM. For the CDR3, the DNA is TGTGCCAGCAGCCTTCTAGCGGGAGGTCGGGGCGAGCAGTACTTC. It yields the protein CASSLLAGGRGEQYF.

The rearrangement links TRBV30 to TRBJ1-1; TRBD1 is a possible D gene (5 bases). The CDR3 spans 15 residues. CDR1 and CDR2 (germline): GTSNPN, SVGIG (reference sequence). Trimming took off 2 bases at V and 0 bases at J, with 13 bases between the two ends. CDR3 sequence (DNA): TGTGCCTGGAGTCCCCTCCGGGGGATGAACACTGAAGCTTTCTTT. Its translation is CAWSPLRGMNTEAFF.

Here the CDR3 DNA reads TGTGCCAGCAGTTTTGGGCCGATAGATACGCAGTATTTT. It translates to CASSFGPIDTQYF. The chain couples TRBV27 to TRBJ2-3; no firm D call. Germline V gene data show CDR1 as MNHEY and CDR2 as SMNVEV (reference sequence). This CDR3 is 13 amino acids long. Trimming removed 3 bases at V and 5 bases at J, with 9 bases between.

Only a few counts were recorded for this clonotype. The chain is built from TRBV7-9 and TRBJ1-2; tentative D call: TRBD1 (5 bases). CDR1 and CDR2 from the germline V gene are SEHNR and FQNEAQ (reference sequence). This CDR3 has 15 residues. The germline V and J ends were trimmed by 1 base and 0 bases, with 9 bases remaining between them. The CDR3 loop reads CASSLVQGTNYGYTF. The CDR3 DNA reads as TGTGCCAGCAGCTTAGTTCAGGGCACTAACTATGGCTACACCTTC.

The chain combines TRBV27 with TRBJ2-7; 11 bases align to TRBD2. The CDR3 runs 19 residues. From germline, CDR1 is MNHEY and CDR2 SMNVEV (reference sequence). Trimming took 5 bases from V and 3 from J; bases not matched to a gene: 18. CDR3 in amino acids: CASSPPPGLAGGHRYEQYF. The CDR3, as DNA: TGTGCCAGCAGTCCACCGCCCGGGCTAGCGGGAGGCCACCGCTACGAGCAGTACTTC.

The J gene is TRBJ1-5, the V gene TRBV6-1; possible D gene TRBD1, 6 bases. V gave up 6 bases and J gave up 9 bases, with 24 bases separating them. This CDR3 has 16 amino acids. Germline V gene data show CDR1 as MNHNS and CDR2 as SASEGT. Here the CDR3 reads CASSESGGTPSWPQHF. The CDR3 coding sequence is TGTGCCAGCAGCGAATCCGGTGGGACACCCTCTTGGCCCCAGCATTTT.

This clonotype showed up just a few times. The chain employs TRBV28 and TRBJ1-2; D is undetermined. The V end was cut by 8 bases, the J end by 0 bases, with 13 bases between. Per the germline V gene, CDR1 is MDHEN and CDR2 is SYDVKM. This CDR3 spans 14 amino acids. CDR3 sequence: CASHWKGPNYGYTF. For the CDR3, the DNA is TGTGCCAGCCACTGGAAGGGCCCTAACTATGGCTACACCTTC.